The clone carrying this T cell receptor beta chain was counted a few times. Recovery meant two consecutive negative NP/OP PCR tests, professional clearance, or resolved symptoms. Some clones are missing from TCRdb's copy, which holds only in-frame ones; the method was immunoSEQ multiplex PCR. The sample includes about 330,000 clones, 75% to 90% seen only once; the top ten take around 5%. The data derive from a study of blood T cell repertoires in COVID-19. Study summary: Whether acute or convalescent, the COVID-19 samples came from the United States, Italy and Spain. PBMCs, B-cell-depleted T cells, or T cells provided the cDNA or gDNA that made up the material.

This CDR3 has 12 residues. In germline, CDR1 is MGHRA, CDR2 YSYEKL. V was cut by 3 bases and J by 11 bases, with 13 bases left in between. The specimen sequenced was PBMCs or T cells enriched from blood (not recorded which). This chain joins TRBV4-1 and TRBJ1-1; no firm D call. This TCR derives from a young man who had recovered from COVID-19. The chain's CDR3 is CASSQKLGGAFF. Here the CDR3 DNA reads TGCGCCAGCAGCCAGAAACTTGGAGGGGCTTTCTTT.